These 16 T cell receptor beta chains came from one sample sequenced in a study of shared clonotypes between healthy human individuals. TCRdb's copy holds only in-frame clones and misses some; the assay was immunoSEQ multiplex PCR. This table has about 2.3 million clones, just over 90% appearing once. The material sequenced was naive CD4+ T cells from PBMCs. Documented subset: CD45RA+ positively selected. The receptors originated from a man younger than 35 in good health. Some clones in this sample may be carry-over from other donors' samples.

The chain combines TRBV4-2 with TRBJ2-7; a possible D gene is TRBD1 (5 bases). The V and J ends lost 0 bases and 4 bases respectively, with 16 bases between them. The V gene's germline CDR1 is LGHNA and CDR2 YNFKEQ. The CDR3 sequence is 16 residues long. CDR3 DNA: TGTGCCAGCAGCCAAGATCTCAGGGCTGCTGGATACGAGCAGTACTTC. It is translated as CASSQDLRAAGYEQYF.

The chain links TRBV7-8 to TRBJ2-2, with 8 bases that match TRBD2. Germline V gene lookup returns CDR1 SGHVS and CDR2 FQNEAQ. Unmatched junction bases numbered 13, after V lost 3 bases and J lost 4 bases. This CDR3 spans 18 amino acids. The CDR3 coding sequence is TGTGCCAGCAGCTTCCCCCGGATGAGCGGGGGCCGCACCGGGGAGCTGTTTTTT. Translated: CASSFPRMSGGRTGELFF.

This chain links TRBV13 with TRBJ1-1; TRBD1 matches 9 bases. Germline V lookup: CDR1 PRHDT, CDR2 FYEKMQ (reference sequence). The V and J ends lost 5 bases and 0 bases, in that order; junction bases with no gene match: 7. The CDR3 loop spans 16 amino acids. The CDR3 here is CASSPGTGRMNTEAFF. CDR3 nucleotide sequence: TGTGCCAGCAGCCCGGGGACAGGGCGTATGAACACTGAAGCTTTCTTT.

V gene TRBV28 combines with J gene TRBJ2-4; D perhaps matches TRBD1 (6 bases). Germline V CDR1 and CDR2: MDHEN, SYDVKM. This CDR3 has 15 amino acids. Deletions cut 5 bases from V and 6 bases from J, with 17 bases between. The CDR3 loop reads CASSGSGTLRNIQYF. The CDR3 nucleotides read TGTGCCAGCAGTGGTTCCGGGACACTAAGAAACATTCAGTACTTC. Complete variable domain (other parts from reference TRBV28 and TRBJ2-4): DVKVTQSSRYLVKRTGEKVFLECVQDMDHENMFWYRQDPGLGLRLIYFSYDVKMKEKGDIPEGYSVSREKKERFSLILESASTNQTSMYLCASSGSGTLRNIQYFGAGTRLSVL.

The chain uses TRBV28 and TRBJ2-1, with a tentative D call TRBD1 (5 bases). Germline V CDR1 and CDR2: MDHEN, SYDVKM. This CDR3 comprises 13 residues. With 5 bases removed from V and 4 bases from J, the gap between germline ends came to 9 bases. As DNA, the CDR3 is TGTGCCAGCAGTGGGGCGGAATACAATGAGCAGTTCTTC. Encoded protein: CASSGAEYNEQFF.

The V gene is TRBV5-4, the J gene TRBJ1-1; tentative D call: TRBD1 (5 bases). The V gene's germline CDR1 is SGHNT and CDR2 YYREEE (reference sequence). Trimming took 0 bases from V and 1 from J, leaving 10 bases between them. The CDR3 sequence is 15 residues long. The CDR3 region is CASSLGGGANTEAFF. CDR3 DNA sequence: TGTGCCAGCAGCTTGGGAGGAGGGGCGAACACTGAAGCTTTCTTT.

Remarks on this clone: Other DNA sequences in the same sample also yield this CDR3. V and J are TRBV20-1 and TRBJ2-5; 8 bases line up with TRBD2. The CDR3 has 11 residues. The germline gives CDR1 DFQATT, CDR2 SNEGSKA (reference sequence). The V and J ends lost 6 bases and 5 bases, in that order; junction bases with no gene match: 2. CDR3 sequence reads: CSAGRGETQYF. The CDR3 DNA follows: TGCAGTGCCGGGAGGGGGGAGACCCAGTACTTC.

The chain recombines TRBV2 with TRBJ1-4; a weak D match, TRBD1 (6 bases). Germline V lookup: CDR1 SNHLY, CDR2 FYNNEI. The CDR3 loop spans 14 amino acids. Between the trimmed V and J ends, which lost 4 bases and 5 bases, there was a span of 11 bases. The DNA for the CDR3 is TGTGCCAGCAGTGGGACAGCGAAAAATGAAAAACTGTTTTTT. Translated, it gives CASSGTAKNEKLFF. The full variable domain, rest sourced from reference TRBV2 and TRBJ1-4, is EPEVTQTPSHQVTQMGQEVILRCVPISNHLYFYWYRQILGQKVEFLVSFYNNEISEKSEIFDDQFSVERPDGSNFTLKIRSTKLEDSAMYFCASSGTAKNEKLFFGSGTQLSVL.

This clone was recorded once. The rearrangement joins TRBV28 to TRBJ1-5; D remains ambiguous. Between the trimmed V and J ends, which lost 8 bases and 5 bases, there was a span of 25 bases. The CDR3 runs 17 residues. Germline loops: CDR1 MDHEN, CDR2 SYDVKM. This CDR3 reads CASSLFGLTQVHQPQHF. The CDR3 coding sequence is TGTGCCAGCTCCCTTTTTGGGCTTACCCAGGTCCATCAGCCCCAGCATTTT.

V usage is TRBV4-3 and J usage is TRBJ2-2, with D maybe TRBD1 (6 bases). The CDR3 has 16 amino acids. With 0 bases removed from V and 1 base from J, the gap between germline ends came to 9 bases. From germline, CDR1 is LGHNA and CDR2 YSLEER. As DNA, the CDR3 is TGCGCCAGCAGCCAAGAAACAGGGCAGAACACCGGGGAGCTGTTTTTT. Protein product: CASSQETGQNTGELFF.

The genes are TRBV7-3 and TRBJ1-2; the D is unclear. Trimming cost V 2 bases and J 2 bases, with 9 bases left between them. The CDR3 extends over 14 amino acids. The germline V gene encodes CDR1 SGHTA and CDR2 FQGTGA. The CDR3: CASSLAPGNYGYTF. In DNA, the CDR3 is TGTGCCAGCAGCTTAGCGCCGGGCAACTATGGCTACACCTTC.

About this clone: Other DNA sequences in the same sample also yield this CDR3. The chain combines TRBV9 with TRBJ2-2; TRBD1 matches at 7 bases. Trimming removed 2 bases from V and 7 bases from J; junction bases left unmatched: 5. Germline values: CDR1 SGDLS, CDR2 YYNGEE. This CDR3 spans 14 amino acids. The CDR3 reads CASSVGPGGGELFF. The DNA of the CDR3 is TGTGCCAGCAGCGTGGGGCCAGGGGGCGGGGAGCTGTTTTTT.

The chain recombines TRBV11-2 with TRBJ2-5; D may be TRBD2 (5 bases). The CDR3 extends over 12 amino acids. The germline V gene has CDR1 SGHAT and CDR2 FQNNGV. Trimming removed 2 bases at V and 5 bases at J, with 6 bases between. CDR3 DNA: TGTGCCAGCAGCTTATGGAGGGAGACCCAGTACTTC. Protein product: CASSLWRETQYF.

The CDR3 DNA is TGTGCCAGCAGCTTAGAAACGTATAGCACAGATACGCAGTATTTT. Protein sequence: CASSLETYSTDTQYF. V gene TRBV7-9 combines with J gene TRBJ2-3, with D unclear. CDR3 length: 15 residues. Trimming took 1 base from V and 0 from J, leaving 8 bases between them. Germline V CDR1 and CDR2: SEHNR, FQNEAQ (reference sequence).

The rearrangement uses TRBV4-1 and TRBJ2-5; D is uncertain. Germline V gene lookup returns CDR1 MGHRA and CDR2 YSYEKL. Trimming removed 4 bases from V and 5 bases from J, with 26 bases in between. CDR3 size: 18 residues. The CDR3 DNA is TGCGCCAGCAGCCGGCGGCGGCCCTCTGCACTCGACGGGGAGACCCAGTACTTC. As protein: CASSRRRPSALDGETQYF.

As concerns this clone: The same CDR3 is also encoded by other DNA sequences in this sample. The rearrangement joins TRBV5-1 to TRBJ1-1, with a weak D call TRBD1 (5 bases). The V end lost 1 base, the J end lost 5 bases, and 12 bases lay between the germline ends. Germline V gives CDR1 SGHRS, CDR2 YFSETQ. The CDR3 length is 14 residues. This CDR3 is CASSLTGGGTEAFF. CDR3 in DNA: TGCGCCAGCAGCTTGACAGGTGGGGGGACTGAAGCTTTCTTT.